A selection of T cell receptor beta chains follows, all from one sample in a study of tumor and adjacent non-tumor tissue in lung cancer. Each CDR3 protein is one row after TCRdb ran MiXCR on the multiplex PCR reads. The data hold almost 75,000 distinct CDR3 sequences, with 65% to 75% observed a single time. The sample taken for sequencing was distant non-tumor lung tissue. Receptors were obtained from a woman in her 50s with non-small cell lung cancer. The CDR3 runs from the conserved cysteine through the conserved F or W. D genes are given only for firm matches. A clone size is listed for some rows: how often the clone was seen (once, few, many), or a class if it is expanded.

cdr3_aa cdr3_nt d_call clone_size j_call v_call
CSVVTACEQYF TGCAGCGTAGTCACAGCCTGCGAGCAGTACTTC NA NA TRBJ2-7 TRBV29-1
CASASGLSSYIEQFF TGTGCCAGCGCCTCAGGGCTTAGCTCATACATTGAGCAGTTCTTC NA NA TRBJ2-1 TRBV11-2
CASSTRERDLPYEQYF TGTGCCAGCAGTACCCGAGAGAGAGATCTACCCTACGAGCAGTACTTC NA NA TRBJ2-7 TRBV12-3/TRBV12-4
CATSDLGYRETQYF TGTGCCACCAGTGATTTGGGGTACCGAGAGACCCAGTACTTC NA few TRBJ2-5 TRBV24-1
CASSAQSGTDTQYF TGTGCCAGCAGTGCCCAAAGCGGCACAGATACGCAGTATTTT NA many TRBJ2-3 TRBV12-3/TRBV12-4
CASSLERVSYNEQFF TGTGCCAGCAGCTTAGAGAGGGTGTCCTACAATGAGCAGTTCTTC NA few TRBJ2-1 TRBV7-8
CSARDAGRGTDTGEPFF TGCAGTGCTAGAGACGCGGGCAGGGGAACAGACACCGGGGAGCCGTTTTTT NA NA TRBJ2-2 TRBV20-1
CASSWRTGGHGQFF TGTGCCAGCAGCTGGAGGACAGGGGGTCATGGGCAGTTCTTC TRBD1 few TRBJ2-1 TRBV11-2
CASSFSGSGKEQYF TGTGCCAGCAGCTTTAGCGGGAGCGGGAAAGAGCAGTACTTC TRBD2 many TRBJ2-7 TRBV11-2
CSARDRGVTGELFF TGCAGTGCTAGAGATCGGGGCGTCACCGGGGAGCTGTTTTTT NA many TRBJ2-2 TRBV20-1
CASSLVLSGSGESYEQYF TGTGCCAGCAGCTTAGTTCTTAGCGGGAGCGGGGAGTCCTACGAGCAGTACTTC TRBD2 NA TRBJ2-7 TRBV11-2
CVNSLLSSWANLLTF TGTGTCAACAGCTTGTTAAGCTCTTGGGCCAACCTCCTGACTTTC NA once TRBJ2-6 TRBV11-2
CSVDGRGVEEHYF TGCAGCGTTGATGGTAGGGGGGTAGAGGAGCATTATTTC NA NA TRBJ2-7 TRBV29-1
CTSSERGGSGSHTQYF TGTACCAGCAGTGAAAGAGGCGGGAGCGGCTCTCATACGCAGTATTTT TRBD2 NA TRBJ2-3 TRBV6-1
CASSEVSEQYF TGTGCCAGCAGTGAAGTATCAGAGCAGTACTTC NA NA TRBJ2-7 TRBV6-2/TRBV6-3
CVTSDLTNGQRYF TGTGTCACCAGTGACTTAACCAATGGACAGCGGTATTTC NA NA TRBJ2-5 TRBV24-1
CACRKGQGETGELFF TGTGCCTGCAGAAAGGGACAGGGAGAAACCGGGGAGCTGTTTTTT TRBD1 NA TRBJ2-2 TRBV6-1
CASSLMGTWELFF TGTGCCAGTAGTTTAATGGGCACCTGGGAGCTGTTTTTT NA NA TRBJ2-2 TRBV12-3/TRBV12-4